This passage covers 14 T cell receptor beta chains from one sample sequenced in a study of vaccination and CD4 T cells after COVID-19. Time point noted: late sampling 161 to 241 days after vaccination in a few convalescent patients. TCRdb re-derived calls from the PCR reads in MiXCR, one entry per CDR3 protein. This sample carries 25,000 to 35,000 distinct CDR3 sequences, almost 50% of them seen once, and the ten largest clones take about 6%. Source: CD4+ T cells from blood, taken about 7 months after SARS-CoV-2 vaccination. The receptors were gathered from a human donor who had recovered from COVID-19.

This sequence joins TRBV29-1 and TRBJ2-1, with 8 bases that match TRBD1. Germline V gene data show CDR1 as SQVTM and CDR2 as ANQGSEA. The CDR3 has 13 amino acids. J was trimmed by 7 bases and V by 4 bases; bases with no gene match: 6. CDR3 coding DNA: TGCAGCGTTGTCCAGGGGGCAGGGAATGAGCAGTTCTTC. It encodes CSVVQGAGNEQFF.

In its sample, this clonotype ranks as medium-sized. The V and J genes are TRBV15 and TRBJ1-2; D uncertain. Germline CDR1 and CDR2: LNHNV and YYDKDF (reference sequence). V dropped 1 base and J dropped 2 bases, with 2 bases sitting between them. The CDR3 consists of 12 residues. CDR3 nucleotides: TGTGCCACCAGCAGAGCAAACTATGGCTACACCTTC. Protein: CATSRANYGYTF. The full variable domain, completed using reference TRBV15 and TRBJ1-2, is DAMVIQNPRYQVTQFGKPVTLSCSQTLNHNVMYWYQQKSSQAPKLLFHYYDKDFNNEADTPDNFQSRRPNTSFCFLDIRSPGLGDTAMYLCATSRANYGYTFGSGTRLTVV.

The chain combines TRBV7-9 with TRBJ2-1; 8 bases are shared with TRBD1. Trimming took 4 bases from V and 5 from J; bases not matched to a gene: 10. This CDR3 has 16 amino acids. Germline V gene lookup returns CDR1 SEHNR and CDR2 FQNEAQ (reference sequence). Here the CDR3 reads CASSSARTGHHNEQFF. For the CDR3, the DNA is TGTGCCAGCAGCTCAGCCCGGACAGGGCACCACAATGAGCAGTTCTTC.

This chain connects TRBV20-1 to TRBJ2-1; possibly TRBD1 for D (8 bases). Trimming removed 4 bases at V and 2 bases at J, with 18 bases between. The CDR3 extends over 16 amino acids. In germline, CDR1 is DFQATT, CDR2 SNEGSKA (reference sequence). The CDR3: CSANDRGSGTYNEQFF. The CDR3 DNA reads TGCAGTGCTAATGACAGGGGAAGCGGGACCTACAATGAGCAGTTCTTC.

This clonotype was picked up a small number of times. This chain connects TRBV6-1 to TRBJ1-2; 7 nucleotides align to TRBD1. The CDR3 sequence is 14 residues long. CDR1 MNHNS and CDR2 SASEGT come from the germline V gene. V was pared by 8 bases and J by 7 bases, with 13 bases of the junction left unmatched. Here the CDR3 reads CASQDRADGGGYTF. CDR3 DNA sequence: TGTGCCAGCCAAGACAGGGCCGATGGGGGTGGCTACACCTTC.

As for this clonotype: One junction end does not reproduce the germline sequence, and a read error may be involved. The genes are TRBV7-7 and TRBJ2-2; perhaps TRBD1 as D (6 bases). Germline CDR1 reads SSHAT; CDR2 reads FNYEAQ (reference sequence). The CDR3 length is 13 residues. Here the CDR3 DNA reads TGTGCTAGCAGCAGGACAGAAACCGGGGAGCTGTTTTTT. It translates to CASSRTETGELFF.

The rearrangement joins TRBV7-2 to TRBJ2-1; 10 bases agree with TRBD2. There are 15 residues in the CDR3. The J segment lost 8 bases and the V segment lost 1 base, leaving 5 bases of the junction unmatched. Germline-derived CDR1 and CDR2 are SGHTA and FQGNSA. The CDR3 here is CASSLEAGGPHEQFF. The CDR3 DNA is TGTGCCAGCAGCTTAGAAGCGGGAGGGCCCCATGAGCAGTTCTTC.

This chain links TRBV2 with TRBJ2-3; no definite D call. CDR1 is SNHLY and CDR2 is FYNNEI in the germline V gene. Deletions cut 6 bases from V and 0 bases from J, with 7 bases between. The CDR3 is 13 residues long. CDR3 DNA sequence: TGTGCCAGCAGGGTGTCTAGCACAGATACGCAGTATTTT. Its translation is CASRVSSTDTQYF.

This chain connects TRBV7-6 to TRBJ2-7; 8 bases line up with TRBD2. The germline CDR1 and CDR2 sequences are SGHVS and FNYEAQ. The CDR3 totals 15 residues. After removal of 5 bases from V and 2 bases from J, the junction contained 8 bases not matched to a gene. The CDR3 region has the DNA TGTGCCAGCAGCCGCACTAGCGGTACTACCTACGAGCAGTACTTC. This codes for CASSRTSGTTYEQYF.

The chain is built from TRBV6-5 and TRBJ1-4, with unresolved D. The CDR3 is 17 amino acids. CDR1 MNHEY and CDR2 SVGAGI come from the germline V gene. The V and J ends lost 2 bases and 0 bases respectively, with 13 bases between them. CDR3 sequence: CASSYKGRLATNEKLFF. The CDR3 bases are TGTGCCAGCAGTTACAAAGGCAGGCTAGCAACTAATGAAAAACTGTTTTTT.

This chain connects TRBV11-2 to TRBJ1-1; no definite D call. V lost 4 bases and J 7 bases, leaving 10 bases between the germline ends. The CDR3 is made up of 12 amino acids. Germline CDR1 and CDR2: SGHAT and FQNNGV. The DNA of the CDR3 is TGTGCCAGCAGCTATTCCCGGATTGAAGCTTTCTTT. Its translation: CASSYSRIEAFF.

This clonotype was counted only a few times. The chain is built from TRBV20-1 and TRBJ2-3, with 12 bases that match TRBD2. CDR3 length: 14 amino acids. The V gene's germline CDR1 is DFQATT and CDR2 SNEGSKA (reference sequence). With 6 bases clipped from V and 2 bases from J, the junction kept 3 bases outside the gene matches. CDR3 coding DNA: TGCAGTGCCACTAGCGGGGGGTACACAGATACGCAGTATTTT. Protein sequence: CSATSGGYTDTQYF.

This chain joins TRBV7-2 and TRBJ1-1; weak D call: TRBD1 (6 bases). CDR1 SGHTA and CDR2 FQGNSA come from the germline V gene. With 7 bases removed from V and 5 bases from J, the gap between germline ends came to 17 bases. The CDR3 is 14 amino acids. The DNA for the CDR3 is TGTGCCAGCACCCAGACAGGAATGGTAACTGAAGCTTTCTTT. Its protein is CASTQTGMVTEAFF.

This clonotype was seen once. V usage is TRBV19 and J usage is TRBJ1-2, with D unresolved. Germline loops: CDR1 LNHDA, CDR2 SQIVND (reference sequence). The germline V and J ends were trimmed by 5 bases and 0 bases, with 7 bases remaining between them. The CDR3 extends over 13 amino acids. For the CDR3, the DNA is TGTGCCAGTAGTTTATACTCTAACTATGGCTACACCTTC. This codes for CASSLYSNYGYTF.